This T cell receptor (beta chain) was sequenced in a study of cytotoxic CD8 clonotypes in ibrutinib-treated CLL. About the research overall: The group held 10 to 11 relapsed/refractory and around 14 treatment-naive patients, with roughly 17 IGHV unmutated. Points from the study as a whole: Clonotypes that were public were uncommon, and they contracted or stayed stable on treatment.

The method was immunoSEQ multiplex PCR; TCRdb's version includes in-frame clones alone and lacks a portion of them. The table has 130,000 or so clones, 70% to 90% seen once. The CDR3 loop spans 19 amino acids. CDR1 KGHSH and CDR2 LQKENI come from the germline V gene. V dropped 2 bases and J dropped 4; count of bases not matched to a gene: 18. Notes on this clone: What it binds is not known.

Sequenced material: PBMCs, taken after 24 months of ibrutinib treatment. The genes are TRBV18 and TRBJ2-7; 9 bases map to TRBD2. This TCR came from a human donor with chronic lymphocytic leukemia. This CDR3 is CASSPVYLASGKGEYEQYF. Written as DNA, the CDR3 is TGTGCCAGCTCACCAGTGTATCTGGCTAGCGGGAAGGGGGAGTACGAGCAGTACTTC.